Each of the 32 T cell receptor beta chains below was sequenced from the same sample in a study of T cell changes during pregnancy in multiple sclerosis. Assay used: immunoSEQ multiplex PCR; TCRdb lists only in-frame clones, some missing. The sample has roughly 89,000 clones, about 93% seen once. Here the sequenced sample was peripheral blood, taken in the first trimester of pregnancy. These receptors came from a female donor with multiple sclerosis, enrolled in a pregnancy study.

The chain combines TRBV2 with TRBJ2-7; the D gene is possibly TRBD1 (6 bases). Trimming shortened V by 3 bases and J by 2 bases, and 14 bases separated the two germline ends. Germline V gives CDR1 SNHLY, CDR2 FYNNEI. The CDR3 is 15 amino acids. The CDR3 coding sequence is TGTGCCAGCAGTGACAGGGGACCACGAACCTACGAGCAGTACTTC. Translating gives CASSDRGPRTYEQYF.

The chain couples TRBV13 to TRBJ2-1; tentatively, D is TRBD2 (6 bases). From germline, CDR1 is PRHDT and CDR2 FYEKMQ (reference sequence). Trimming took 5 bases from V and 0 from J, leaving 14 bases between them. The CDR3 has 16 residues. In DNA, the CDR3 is TGTGCCAGCAGCAGGGGAGGACTGAGCTCCTACAATGAGCAGTTCTTC. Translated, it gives CASSRGGLSSYNEQFF.

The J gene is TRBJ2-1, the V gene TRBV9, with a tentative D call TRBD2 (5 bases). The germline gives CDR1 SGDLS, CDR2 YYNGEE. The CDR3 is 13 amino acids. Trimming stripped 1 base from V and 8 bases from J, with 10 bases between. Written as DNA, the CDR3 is TGTGCCAGCAGCGTAAACCCCGGGGATGAGCAGTTCTTC. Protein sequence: CASSVNPGDEQFF.

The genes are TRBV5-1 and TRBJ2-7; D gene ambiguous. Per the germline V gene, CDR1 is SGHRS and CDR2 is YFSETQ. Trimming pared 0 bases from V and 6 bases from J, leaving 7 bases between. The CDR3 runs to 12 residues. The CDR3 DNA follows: TGCGCCAGCAGCTTGGATAGTTCCGAGCAGTACTTC. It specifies CASSLDSSEQYF.

CDR3 in amino acids: CASSPTGNYGYTF. The DNA for the CDR3 is TGTGCCAGCAGTCCTACAGGGAACTATGGCTACACCTTC. This rearrangement joins TRBV5-4 to TRBJ1-2, with D maybe TRBD1 (6 bases). The CDR3 totals 13 residues. Trimming took off 5 bases at V and 2 bases at J, with 10 bases between the two ends. In germline, CDR1 is SGHNT, CDR2 YYREEE (reference sequence).

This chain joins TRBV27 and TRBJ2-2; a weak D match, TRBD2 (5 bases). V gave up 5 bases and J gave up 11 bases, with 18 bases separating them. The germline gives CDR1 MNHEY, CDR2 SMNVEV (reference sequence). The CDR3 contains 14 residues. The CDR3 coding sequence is TGTGCCAGCAGTCTTTTTACCGGCGGGTCTGAGCTGTTTTTT. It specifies CASSLFTGGSELFF.

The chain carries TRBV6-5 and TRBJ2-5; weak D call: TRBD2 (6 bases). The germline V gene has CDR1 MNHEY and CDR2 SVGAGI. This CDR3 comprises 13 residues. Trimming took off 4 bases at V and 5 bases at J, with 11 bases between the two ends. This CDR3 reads CASSSPGTETQYF. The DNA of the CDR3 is TGTGCCAGCAGTTCCCCAGGGACTGAGACCCAGTACTTC.

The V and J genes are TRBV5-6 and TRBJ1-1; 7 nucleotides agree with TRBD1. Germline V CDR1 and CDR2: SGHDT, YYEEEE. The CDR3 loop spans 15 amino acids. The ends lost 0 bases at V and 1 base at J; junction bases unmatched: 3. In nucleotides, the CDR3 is TGTGCCAGCAGCTTGGAGGGGGCCGGGAACACTGAAGCTTTCTTT. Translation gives CASSLEGAGNTEAFF.

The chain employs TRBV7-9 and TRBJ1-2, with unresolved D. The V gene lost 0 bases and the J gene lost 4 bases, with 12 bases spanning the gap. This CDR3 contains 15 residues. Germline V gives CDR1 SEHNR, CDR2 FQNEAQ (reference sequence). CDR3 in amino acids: CASSLARREVYGYTF. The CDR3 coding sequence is TGTGCCAGCAGCTTAGCGCGACGGGAGGTCTATGGCTACACCTTC.

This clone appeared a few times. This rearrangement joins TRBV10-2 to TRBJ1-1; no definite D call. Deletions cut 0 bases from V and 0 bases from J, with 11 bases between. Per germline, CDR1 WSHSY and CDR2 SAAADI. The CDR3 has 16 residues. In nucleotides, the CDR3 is TGCGCCAGCAGTGAGTCGAGTGGGAGGATGAACACTGAAGCTTTCTTT. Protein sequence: CASSESSGRMNTEAFF.

The CDR3 coding sequence is TGTGCCAGCAGTTACTCCAACAGGGAACGAGAAAAACTGTTTTTT. Translating it yields CASSYSNREREKLFF. The J gene is TRBJ1-4, the V gene TRBV6-5; perhaps TRBD1 as D (6 bases). V lost 0 bases and J 8 bases, leaving 13 bases between the germline ends. Germline values: CDR1 MNHEY, CDR2 SVGAGI. This CDR3 comprises 15 residues.

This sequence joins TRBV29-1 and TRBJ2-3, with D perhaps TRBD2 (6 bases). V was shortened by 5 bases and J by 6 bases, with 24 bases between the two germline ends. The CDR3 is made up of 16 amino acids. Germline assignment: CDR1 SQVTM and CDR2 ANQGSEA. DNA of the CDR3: TGCAGCGTTTTTTTTCCCCACCGGACTAACGCTGATACGCAGTATTTT. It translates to CSVFFPHRTNADTQYF.

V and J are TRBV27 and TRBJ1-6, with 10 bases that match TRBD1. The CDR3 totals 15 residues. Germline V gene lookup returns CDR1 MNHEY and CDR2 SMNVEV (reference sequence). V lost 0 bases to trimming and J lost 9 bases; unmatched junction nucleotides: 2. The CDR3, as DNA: TGTGCCAGCAGTTTATCGACAGGGGGCGTTTCACCCCTCCACTTT. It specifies CASSLSTGGVSPLHF.

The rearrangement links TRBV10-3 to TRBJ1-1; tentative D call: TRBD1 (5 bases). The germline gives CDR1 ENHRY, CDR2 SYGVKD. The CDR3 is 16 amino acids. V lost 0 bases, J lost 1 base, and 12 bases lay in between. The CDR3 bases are TGTGCCATCAGTGAGTCACAGGCCCTAAGGAACACTGAAGCTTTCTTT. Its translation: CAISESQALRNTEAFF.

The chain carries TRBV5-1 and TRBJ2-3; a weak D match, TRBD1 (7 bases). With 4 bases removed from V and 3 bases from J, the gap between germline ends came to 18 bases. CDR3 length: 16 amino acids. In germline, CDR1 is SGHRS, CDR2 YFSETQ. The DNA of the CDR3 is TGCGCCAGCAGCCCCAGGGGGGCTAGCGCGACAGATACGCAGTATTTT. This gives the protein CASSPRGASATDTQYF.

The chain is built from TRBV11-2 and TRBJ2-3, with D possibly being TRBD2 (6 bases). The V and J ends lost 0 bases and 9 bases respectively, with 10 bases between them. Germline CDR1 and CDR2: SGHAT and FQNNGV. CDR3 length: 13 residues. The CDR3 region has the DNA TGTGCCAGCAGCTTAGATCTTGGGGGGACGCAGTATTTT. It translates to CASSLDLGGTQYF. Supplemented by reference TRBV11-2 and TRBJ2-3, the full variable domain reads EAGVAQSPRYKIIEKRQSVAFWCNPISGHATLYWYQQILGQGPKLLIQFQNNGVVDDSQLPKDRFSAERLKGVDSTLKIQPAKLEDSAVYLCASSLDLGGTQYFGPGTRLTVL.

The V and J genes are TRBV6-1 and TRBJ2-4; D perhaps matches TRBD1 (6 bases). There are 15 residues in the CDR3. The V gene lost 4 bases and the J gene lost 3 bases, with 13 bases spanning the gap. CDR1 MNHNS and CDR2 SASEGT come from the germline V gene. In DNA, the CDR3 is TGTGCCAGCAGTGGAGGGACAAATCTCAAAAACATTCAGTACTTC. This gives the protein CASSGGTNLKNIQYF.

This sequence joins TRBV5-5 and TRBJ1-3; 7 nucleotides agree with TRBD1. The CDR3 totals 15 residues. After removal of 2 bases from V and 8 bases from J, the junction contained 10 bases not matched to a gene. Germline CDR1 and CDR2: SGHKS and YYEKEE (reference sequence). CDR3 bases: TGTGCCAGCAGCTTTAGTCCGACAGGGCGGGACACCATATATTTT. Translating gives CASSFSPTGRDTIYF. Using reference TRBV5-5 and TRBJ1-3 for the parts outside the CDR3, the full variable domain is DAGVTQSPTHLIKTRGQQVTLRCSPISGHKSVSWYQQVLGQGPQFIFQYYEKEERGRGNFPDRFSARQFPNYSSELNVNALLLGDSALYLCASSFSPTGRDTIYFGEGSWLTVV.

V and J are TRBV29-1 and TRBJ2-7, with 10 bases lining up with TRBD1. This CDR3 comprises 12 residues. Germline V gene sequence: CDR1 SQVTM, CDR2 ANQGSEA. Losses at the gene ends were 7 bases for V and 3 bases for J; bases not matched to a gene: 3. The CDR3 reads CSARDRGYEQYF. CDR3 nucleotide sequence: TGCAGCGCCCGGGACAGGGGCTACGAGCAGTACTTC.

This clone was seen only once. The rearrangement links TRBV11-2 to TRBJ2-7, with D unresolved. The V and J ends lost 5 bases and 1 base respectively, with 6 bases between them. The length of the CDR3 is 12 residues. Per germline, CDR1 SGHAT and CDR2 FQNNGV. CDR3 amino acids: CASSLPSYEQYF. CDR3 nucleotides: TGTGCCAGCAGCCTACCTTCCTACGAGCAGTACTTC. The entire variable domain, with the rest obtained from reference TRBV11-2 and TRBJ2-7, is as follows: EAGVAQSPRYKIIEKRQSVAFWCNPISGHATLYWYQQILGQGPKLLIQFQNNGVVDDSQLPKDRFSAERLKGVDSTLKIQPAKLEDSAVYLCASSLPSYEQYFGPGTRLTVT.

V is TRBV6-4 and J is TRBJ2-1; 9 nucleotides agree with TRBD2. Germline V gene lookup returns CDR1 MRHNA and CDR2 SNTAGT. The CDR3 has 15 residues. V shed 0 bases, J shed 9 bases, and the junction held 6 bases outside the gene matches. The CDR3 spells CASSDSVAGVGEQFF. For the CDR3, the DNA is TGTGCCAGCAGTGACTCAGTAGCGGGGGTAGGTGAGCAGTTCTTC.

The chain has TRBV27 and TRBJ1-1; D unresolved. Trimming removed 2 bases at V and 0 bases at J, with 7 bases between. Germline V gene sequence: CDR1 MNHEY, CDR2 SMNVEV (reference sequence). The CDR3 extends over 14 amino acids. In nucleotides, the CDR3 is TGTGCCAGCAGTTTAGTACAGATGAACACTGAAGCTTTCTTT. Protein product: CASSLVQMNTEAFF.

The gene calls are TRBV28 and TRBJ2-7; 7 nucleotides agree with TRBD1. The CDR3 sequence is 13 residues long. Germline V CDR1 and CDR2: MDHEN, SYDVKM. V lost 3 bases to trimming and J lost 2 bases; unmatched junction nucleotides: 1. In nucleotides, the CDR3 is TGTGCCAGCAGTTTTGGGACAGCCTACGAGCAGTACTTC. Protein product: CASSFGTAYEQYF.

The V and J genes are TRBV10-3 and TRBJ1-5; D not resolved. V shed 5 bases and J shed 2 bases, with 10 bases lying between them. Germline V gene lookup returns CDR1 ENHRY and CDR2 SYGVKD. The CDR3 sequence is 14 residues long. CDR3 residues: CAISLRPGNQPQHF. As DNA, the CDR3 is TGTGCCATCAGTCTCAGGCCGGGCAATCAGCCCCAGCATTTT.

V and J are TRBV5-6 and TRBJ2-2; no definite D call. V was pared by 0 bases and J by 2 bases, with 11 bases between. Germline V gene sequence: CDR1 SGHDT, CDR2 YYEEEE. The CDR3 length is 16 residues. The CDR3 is CASSLAASYNTGELFF. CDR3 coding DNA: TGTGCCAGCAGCTTGGCTGCCAGTTATAACACCGGGGAGCTGTTTTTT.

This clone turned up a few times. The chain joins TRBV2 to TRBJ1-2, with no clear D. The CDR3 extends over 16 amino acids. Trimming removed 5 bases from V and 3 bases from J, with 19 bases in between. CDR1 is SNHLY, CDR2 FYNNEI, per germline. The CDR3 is CASSRRQTPRDYGYTF. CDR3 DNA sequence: TGTGCCAGCAGTAGGAGGCAGACCCCTAGGGACTATGGCTACACCTTC.

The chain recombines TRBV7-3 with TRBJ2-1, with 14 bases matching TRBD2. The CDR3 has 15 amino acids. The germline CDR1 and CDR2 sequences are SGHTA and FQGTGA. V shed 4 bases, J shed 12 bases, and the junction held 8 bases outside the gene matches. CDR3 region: CASSSTGTSGGGQFF. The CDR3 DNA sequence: TGTGCCAGCAGCTCGACCGGGACTAGCGGGGGAGGGCAGTTCTTC.

CDR3 coding DNA: TGTGCCATCAGTGAAGATCGGCTAGCGGGGGGGATAGAGACCCAGTACTTC. It codes for CAISEDRLAGGIETQYF. The chain carries TRBV10-3 and TRBJ2-5; the match to TRBD2 covers 12 bases. Looked up from germline, CDR1 is ENHRY and CDR2 is SYGVKD. The CDR3 is 17 residues long. J lost 4 bases, V lost 3 bases, and 9 bases had no gene match.

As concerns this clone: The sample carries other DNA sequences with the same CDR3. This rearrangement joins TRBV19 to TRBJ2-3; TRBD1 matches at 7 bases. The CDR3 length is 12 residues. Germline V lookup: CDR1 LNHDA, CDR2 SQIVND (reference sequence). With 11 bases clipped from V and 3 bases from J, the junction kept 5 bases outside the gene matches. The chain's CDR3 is CASRQGTDTQYF. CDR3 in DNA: TGTGCCTCGAGACAGGGTACAGATACGCAGTATTTT.

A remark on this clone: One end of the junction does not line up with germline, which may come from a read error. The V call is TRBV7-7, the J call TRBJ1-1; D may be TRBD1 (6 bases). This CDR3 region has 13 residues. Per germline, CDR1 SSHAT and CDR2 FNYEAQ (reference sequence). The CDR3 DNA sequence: TGTGCTAGCAGCTTGGACAGTAACACTGAAGCTTTCTTT. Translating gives CASSLDSNTEAFF.

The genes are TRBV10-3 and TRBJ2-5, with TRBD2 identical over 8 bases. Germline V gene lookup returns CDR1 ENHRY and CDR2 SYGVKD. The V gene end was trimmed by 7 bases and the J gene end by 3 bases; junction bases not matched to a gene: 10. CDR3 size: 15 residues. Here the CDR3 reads CAIIDGGSGKETQYF. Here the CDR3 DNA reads TGTGCCATCATAGACGGTGGTAGCGGGAAAGAGACCCAGTACTTC.

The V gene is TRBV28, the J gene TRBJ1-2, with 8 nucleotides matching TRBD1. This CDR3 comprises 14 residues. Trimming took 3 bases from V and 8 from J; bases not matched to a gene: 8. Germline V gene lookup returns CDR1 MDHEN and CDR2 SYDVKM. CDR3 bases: TGTGCCAGCAGTTTTGATAGGACAGGGCGCGGCTACACCTTC. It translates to CASSFDRTGRGYTF.